Included here is one T cell receptor beta chain sequence, with context. In the original processing: Amplified reference gene primers provided the basis for estimating nucleated cell counts. The protocol was immunoSEQ multiplex PCR, while the TCRdb copy is restricted to in-frame clones and leaves out a portion. V and J calls and clone size are those listed in that table; D and trimming were worked out from the DNA. Found here are over 250,000 clones, about four fifths of them singletons; the top ten hold 8% to 10%. Trimming took off 0 bases at V and 10 bases at J, with 13 bases between the two ends. The germline V gene encodes CDR1 MGHRA and CDR2 YSYEKL. CDR3 length: 15 residues. The sample originates from a study of blood T cell repertoires in COVID-19. Study at large: Nucleic acid was either cDNA or gDNA, and it came from T cells, B-cell-depleted T cells, or PBMCs.

The V call is TRBV4-1, the J call TRBJ1-6; tentative D call: TRBD1 (6 bases). Sequenced: peripheral blood. This TCR was sampled from a woman aged 45-65 years who had recovered from COVID-19. CDR3 sequence: CASSQDGTGQSPLHF. In DNA form, the CDR3 reads TGCGCCAGCAGCCAAGATGGAACAGGGCAGTCACCCCTCCACTTT.